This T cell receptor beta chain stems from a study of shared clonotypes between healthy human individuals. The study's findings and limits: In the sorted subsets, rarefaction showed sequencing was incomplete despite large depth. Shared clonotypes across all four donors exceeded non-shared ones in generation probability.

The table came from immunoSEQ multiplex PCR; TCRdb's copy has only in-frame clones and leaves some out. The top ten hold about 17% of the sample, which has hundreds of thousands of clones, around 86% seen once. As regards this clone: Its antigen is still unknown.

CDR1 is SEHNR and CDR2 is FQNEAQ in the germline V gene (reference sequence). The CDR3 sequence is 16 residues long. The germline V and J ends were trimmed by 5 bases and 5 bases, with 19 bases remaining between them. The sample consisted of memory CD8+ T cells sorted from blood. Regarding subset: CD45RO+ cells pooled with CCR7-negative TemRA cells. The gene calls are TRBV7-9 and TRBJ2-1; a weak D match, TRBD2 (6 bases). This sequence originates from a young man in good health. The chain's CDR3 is CASSRELAPPNNEQFF. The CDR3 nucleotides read TGTGCCAGCAGCCGTGAGCTAGCGCCCCCAAACAATGAGCAGTTCTTC.